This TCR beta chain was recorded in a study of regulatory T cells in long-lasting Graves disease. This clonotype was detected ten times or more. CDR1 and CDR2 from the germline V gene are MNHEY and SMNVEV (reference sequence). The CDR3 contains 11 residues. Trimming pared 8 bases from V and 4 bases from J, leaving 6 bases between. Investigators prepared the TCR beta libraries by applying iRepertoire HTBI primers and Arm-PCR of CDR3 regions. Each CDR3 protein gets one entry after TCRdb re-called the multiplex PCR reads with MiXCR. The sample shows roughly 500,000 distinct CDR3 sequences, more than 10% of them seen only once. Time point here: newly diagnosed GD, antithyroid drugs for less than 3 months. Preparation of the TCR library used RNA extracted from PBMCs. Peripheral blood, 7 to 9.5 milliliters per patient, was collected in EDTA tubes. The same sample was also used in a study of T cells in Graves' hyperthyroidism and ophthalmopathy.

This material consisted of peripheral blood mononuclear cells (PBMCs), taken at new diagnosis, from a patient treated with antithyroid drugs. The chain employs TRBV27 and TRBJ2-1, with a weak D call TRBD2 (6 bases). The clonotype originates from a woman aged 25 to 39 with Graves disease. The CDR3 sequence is CASRGYNEQFF. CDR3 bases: TGTGCCAGCCGGGGGTACAATGAGCAGTTCTTC.